This T cell receptor beta chain is drawn from a study of T-cell memory formation after mild COVID-19. Study information: Clusters of TCRs were largely donor specific.

5'RACE, which relied on constant-segment primers, yielded TCR alpha and TCR beta cDNA libraries carrying sample barcodes and UMIs. TCRdb recomputed calls from the 5' RACE reads with MiXCR, one row per CDR3 protein. The sample comprises a few hundred thousand distinct CDR3 sequences, around 19% of which are singletons, and around 20% rests with the top ten. The CDR3 loop spans 14 amino acids. Germline lookup yields CDR1 SGHTA and CDR2 FQGNSA. Deletions cut 2 bases from V and 4 bases from J, with 11 bases between. Study observations and caveats: Pre-infection memory contained some responding clones, which suggested that cross-reactive memory had joined. Later expanders leaned CD4+, whereas day 15 to 85 contracting clones were balanced CD4/CD8.

This clonotype was counted only a few times. Its antigen is currently unknown. The sequenced material came from PBMCs or a T cell subset sorted from them (not recorded which). The receptor was derived from a man younger than 30 who had mild COVID-19 (a few samples of this study predate the infection). Cell type and time point are not known. The chain links TRBV7-2 to TRBJ2-5; tentative D call: TRBD2 (5 bases). The CDR3 DNA reads as TGTGCCAGCAGCTTATCTAGCAGTAGAGAGACCCAGTACTTC. It codes for CASSLSSSRETQYF.